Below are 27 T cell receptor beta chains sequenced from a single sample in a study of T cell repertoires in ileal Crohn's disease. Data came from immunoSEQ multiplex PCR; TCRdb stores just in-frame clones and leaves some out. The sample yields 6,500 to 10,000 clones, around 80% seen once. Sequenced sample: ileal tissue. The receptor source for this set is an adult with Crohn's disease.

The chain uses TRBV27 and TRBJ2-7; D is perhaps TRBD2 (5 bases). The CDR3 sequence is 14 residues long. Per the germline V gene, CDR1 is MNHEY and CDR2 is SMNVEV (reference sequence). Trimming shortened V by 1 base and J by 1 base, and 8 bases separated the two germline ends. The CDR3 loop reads CASSLYRDSYEQYF. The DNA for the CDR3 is TGTGCCAGCAGTTTATATCGGGATTCCTACGAGCAGTACTTC.

The CDR3 sequence is CASSLYSPPGANVLTF. In DNA form, the CDR3 reads TGTGCCAGCAGCTTATACAGCCCCCCTGGGGCCAACGTCCTGACTTTC. This chain uses TRBV7-2 with TRBJ2-6, with D unresolved. Trimming removed 2 bases at V and 2 bases at J, with 10 bases between. The germline V gene encodes CDR1 SGHTA and CDR2 FQGNSA. The CDR3 is 16 amino acids.

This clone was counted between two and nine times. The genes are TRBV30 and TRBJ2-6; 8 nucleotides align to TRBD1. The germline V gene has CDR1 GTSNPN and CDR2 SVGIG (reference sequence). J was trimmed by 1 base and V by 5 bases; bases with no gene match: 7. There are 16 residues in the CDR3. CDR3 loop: CAWGQGILSGANVLTF. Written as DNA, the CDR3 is TGTGCCTGGGGACAGGGAATTCTATCTGGGGCCAACGTCCTGACTTTC.

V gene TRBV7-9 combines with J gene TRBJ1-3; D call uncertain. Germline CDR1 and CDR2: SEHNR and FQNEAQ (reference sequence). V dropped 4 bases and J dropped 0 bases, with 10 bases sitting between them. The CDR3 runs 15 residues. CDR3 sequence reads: CASSSTGISGNTIYF. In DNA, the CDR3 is TGTGCCAGCAGCTCGACGGGGATCTCTGGAAACACCATATATTTT.

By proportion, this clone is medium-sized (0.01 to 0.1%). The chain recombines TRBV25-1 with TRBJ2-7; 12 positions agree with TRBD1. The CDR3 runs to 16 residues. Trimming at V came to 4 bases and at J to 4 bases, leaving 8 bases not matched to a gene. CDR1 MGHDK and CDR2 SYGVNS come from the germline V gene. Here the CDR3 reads CASSGRGTGGGYEQYF. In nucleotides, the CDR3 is TGTGCCAGCAGTGGCCGCGGGACAGGGGGCGGGTACGAGCAGTACTTC.

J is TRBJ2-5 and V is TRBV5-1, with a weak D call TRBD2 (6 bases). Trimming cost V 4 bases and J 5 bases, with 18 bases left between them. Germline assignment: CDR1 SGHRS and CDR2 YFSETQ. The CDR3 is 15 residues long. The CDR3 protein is CASSDPGEIGETQYF. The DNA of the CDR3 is TGCGCCAGCAGCGATCCGGGGGAGATTGGGGAGACCCAGTACTTC.

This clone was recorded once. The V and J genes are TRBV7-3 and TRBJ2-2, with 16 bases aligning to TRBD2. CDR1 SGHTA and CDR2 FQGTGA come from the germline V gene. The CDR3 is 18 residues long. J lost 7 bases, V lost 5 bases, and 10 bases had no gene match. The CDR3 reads CASSPPGLAGGLNGELFF. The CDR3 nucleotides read TGTGCCAGCAGCCCGCCGGGACTAGCGGGAGGGCTGAACGGGGAGCTGTTTTTT.

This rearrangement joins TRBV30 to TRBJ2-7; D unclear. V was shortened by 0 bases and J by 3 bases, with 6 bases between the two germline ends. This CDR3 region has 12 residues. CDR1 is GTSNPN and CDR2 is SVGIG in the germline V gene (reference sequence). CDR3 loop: CAWSVHRYEQYF. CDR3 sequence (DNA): TGTGCCTGGAGTGTACACCGCTACGAGCAGTACTTC.

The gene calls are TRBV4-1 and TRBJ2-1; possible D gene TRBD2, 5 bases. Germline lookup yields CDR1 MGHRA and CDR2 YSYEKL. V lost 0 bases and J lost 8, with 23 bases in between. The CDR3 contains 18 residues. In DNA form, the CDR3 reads TGCGCCAGCAGCCAAGACGAGAGTTTGAGCCTCCCGCGGGATGAGCAGTTCTTC. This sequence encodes CASSQDESLSLPRDEQFF.

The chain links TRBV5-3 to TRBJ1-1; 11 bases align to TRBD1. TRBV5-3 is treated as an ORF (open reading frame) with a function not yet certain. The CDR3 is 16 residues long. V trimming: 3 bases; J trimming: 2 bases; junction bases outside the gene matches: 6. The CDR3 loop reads CARSSPGQGGNTEAFF. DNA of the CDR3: TGTGCCAGAAGCTCTCCGGGACAGGGGGGAAACACTGAAGCTTTCTTT.

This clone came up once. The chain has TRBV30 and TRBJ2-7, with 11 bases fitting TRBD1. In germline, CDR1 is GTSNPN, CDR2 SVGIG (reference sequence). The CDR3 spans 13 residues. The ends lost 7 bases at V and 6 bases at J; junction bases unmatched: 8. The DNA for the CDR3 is TGTGCCTCCTACGGGACAGGGGGAGGCGAGCAGTACTTC. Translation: CASYGTGGGEQYF.

CDR3 sequence: CASSEARRGVQYF. The CDR3 DNA reads as TGTGCCAGCAGTGAAGCGCGGCGGGGGGTACAGTACTTC. The rearrangement joins TRBV6-1 to TRBJ2-5; 8 bases align to TRBD2. V shed 0 bases and J 11 bases; nucleotides not matched to a gene: 5. This CDR3 comprises 13 residues. CDR1 MNHNS and CDR2 SASEGT come from the germline V gene.

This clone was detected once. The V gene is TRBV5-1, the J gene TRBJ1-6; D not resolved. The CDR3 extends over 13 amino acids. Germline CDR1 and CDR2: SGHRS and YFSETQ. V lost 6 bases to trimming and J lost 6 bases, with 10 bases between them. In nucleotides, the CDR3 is TGCGCCAGCACAGAGGGCGGTAATTCACCCCTCCACTTT. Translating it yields CASTEGGNSPLHF.

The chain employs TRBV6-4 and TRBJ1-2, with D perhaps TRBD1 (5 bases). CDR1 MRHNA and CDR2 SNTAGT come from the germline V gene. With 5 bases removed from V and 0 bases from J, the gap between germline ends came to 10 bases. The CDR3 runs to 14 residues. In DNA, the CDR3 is TGTGCCAGCAGTCAGACAGCCTCTAACTATGGCTACACCTTC. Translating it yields CASSQTASNYGYTF.

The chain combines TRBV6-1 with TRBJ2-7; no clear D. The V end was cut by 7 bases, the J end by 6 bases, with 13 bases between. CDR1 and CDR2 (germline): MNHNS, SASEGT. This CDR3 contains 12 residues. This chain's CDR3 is CASNKASGEQYF. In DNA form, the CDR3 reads TGTGCCAGCAACAAGGCCTCGGGCGAGCAGTACTTC.

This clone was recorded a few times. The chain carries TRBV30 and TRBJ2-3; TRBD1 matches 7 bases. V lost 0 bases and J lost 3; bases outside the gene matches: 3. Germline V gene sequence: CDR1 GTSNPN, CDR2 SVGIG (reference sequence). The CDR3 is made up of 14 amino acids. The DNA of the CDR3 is TGTGCCTGGAGTGTAAACAGGGGAACAGATACGCAGTATTTT. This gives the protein CAWSVNRGTDTQYF.

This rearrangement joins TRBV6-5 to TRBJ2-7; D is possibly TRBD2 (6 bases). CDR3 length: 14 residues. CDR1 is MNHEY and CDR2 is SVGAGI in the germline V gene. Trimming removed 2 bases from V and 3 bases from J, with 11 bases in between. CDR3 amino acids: CASSYTSGVYEQYF. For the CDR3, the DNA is TGTGCCAGCAGTTACACCTCGGGAGTCTACGAGCAGTACTTC.

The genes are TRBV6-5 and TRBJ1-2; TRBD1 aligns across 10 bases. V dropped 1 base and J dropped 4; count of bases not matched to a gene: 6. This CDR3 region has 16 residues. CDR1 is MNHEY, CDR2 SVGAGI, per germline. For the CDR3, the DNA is TGTGCCAGCAGTTACTTAGGACAGGGGGGATCCTATGGCTACACCTTC. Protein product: CASSYLGQGGSYGYTF.

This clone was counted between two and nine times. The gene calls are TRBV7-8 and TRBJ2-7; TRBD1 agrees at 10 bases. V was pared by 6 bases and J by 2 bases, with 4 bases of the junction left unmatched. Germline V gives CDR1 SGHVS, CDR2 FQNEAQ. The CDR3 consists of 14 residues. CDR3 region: CASSHGTGAYEQYF. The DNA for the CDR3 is TGTGCCAGCAGTCACGGGACAGGGGCCTACGAGCAGTACTTC.

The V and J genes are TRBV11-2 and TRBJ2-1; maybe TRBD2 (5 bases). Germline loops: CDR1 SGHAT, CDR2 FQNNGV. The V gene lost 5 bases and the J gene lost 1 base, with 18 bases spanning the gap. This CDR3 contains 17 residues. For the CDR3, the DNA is TGTGCCAGCAGCCCGGAACCCATACTAGGGTCCTACAATGAGCAGTTCTTC. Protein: CASSPEPILGSYNEQFF.

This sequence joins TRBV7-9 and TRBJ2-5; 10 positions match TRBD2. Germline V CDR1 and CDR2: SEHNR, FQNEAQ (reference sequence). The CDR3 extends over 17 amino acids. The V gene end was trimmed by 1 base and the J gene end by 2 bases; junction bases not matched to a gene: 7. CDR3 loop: CASSLVSSGGLQETQYF. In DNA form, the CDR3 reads TGTGCCAGCAGCTTAGTATCTAGCGGGGGACTACAAGAGACCCAGTACTTC.

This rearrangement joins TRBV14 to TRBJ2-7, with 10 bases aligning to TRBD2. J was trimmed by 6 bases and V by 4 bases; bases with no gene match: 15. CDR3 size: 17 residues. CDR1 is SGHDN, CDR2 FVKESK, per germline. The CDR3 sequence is CASSLGLAELGGREQYF. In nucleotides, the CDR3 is TGTGCCAGCAGCCTTGGACTAGCGGAACTCGGGGGGCGCGAGCAGTACTTC.

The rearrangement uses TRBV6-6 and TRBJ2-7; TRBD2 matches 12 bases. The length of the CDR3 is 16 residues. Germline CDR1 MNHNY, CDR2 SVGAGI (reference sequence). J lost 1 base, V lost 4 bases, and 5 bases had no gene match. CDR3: CASSSPGTSGSYEQYF. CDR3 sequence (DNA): TGTGCCAGCAGTTCCCCCGGGACTAGCGGGTCCTACGAGCAGTACTTC.

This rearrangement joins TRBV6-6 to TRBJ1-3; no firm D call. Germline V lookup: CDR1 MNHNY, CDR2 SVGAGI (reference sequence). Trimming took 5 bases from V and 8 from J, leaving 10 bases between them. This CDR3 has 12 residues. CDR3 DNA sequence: TGTGCCAGCAGTACCAGCGGGGACACCATATATTTT. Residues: CASSTSGDTIYF.

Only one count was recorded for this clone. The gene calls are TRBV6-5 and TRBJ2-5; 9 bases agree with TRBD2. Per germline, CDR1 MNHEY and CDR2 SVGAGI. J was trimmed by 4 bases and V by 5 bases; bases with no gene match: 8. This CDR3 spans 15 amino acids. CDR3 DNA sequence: TGTGCCAGCAGTCTCAGCGGGGGGCGAGGAGAGACCCAGTACTTC. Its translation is CASSLSGGRGETQYF.

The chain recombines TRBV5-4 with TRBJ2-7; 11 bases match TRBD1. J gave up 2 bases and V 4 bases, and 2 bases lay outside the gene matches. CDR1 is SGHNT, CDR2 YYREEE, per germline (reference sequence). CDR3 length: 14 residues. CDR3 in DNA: TGTGCCAGCAGCCCGGACAGGGGGCCCTACGAGCAGTACTTC. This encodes CASSPDRGPYEQYF.

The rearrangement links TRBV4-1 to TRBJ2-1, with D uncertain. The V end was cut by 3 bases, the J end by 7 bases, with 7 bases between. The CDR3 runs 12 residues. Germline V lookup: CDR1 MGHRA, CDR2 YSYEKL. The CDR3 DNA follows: TGCGCCAGCAGCCATCTAGGAAATGAGCAGTTCTTC. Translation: CASSHLGNEQFF.